The T cell receptor beta chain described here comes from a study of prognosis after radiotherapy for stage I lung cancer. Notes on the study in general: Patients with distant metastases had lower Shannon entropy after stereotactic body radiation therapy.

Trimming took off 0 bases at V and 0 bases at J, with 4 bases between the two ends. The CDR3 is made up of 14 amino acids. Germline V gene sequence: CDR1 SGHRS, CDR2 YFSETQ. As concerns this clonotype: Its antigen is unknown.

Multiplex PCR in two rounds served to amplify TCR beta CDR3 from genomic DNA. The use of primers specific to each TRBV and TRBJ gene characterized first-round PCR. In TCRdb, the multiplex PCR reads were re-called with MiXCR into one record per CDR3 protein. The data show over 30,000 distinct CDR3 sequences, around 22% seen once. The material was PBMCs, obtained before or after stereotactic body radiation therapy (not recorded which). The sequence derives from a donor over 45 with non-small cell lung cancer. The chain has TRBV5-1 and TRBJ2-1; unclear D gene. In nucleotides, the CDR3 is TGCGCCAGCAGCTTGGCCGCCTCCTACAATGAGCAGTTCTTC. Protein: CASSLAASYNEQFF.